This TCR beta chain was retrieved from a study of shared clonotypes between healthy human individuals. Study-wide findings and caveats: Several donors had roughly 5.2% of their naive CD4 clonotypes in common.

There are 13 residues in the CDR3. The V and J ends lost 5 bases and 5 bases respectively, with 12 bases between them. Germline values: CDR1 SGHNT, CDR2 YENEEA. Generated by immunoSEQ multiplex PCR, the TCRdb table keeps only in-frame clones and is missing some. The sample contains 2 million to 2.5 million clones, around 95% of which appear only once. Concerning this clone: Its target is unknown.

CD45RA+ naive and CD45RA-negative memory subsets were separated from CD4+ cells. Sequencing input: naive CD4+ T cells sorted from blood. As for subset: CD45RA+ positively selected. This receptor was identified in a young man in good health. The gene calls are TRBV11-3 and TRBJ2-5; D not resolved. CDR3 in amino acids: CASSPRVGETQYF. Here the CDR3 DNA reads TGTGCCAGCAGCCCCCGGGTTGGGGAGACCCAGTACTTC.